A selection of T cell receptor beta chains follows, all from one sample in a study of blood T cell repertoires in COVID-19. The protocol was immunoSEQ multiplex PCR, while the TCRdb copy is restricted to in-frame clones and leaves out a portion. The sample shows 200,000 to 250,000 clones, around 88% of them seen only once. The sequenced sample consisted of PBMCs or T cells enriched from blood (not recorded which). The receptors come from a woman in her 50s with acute COVID-19. Both conserved end residues are part of each CDR3. Each record gives: V gene, J gene, D gene, CDR3 protein, CDR3 DNA. D genes are given only for firm matches.

TRBV20-1,TRBJ2-3,-,CSARSTDTQYF,TGCAGTGCTAGATCTACAGATACGCAGTATTTT
TRBV28,TRBJ1-2,-,CASSLWGQEVNYGYTF,TGTGCCAGCAGTTTATGGGGCCAGGAGGTTAACTATGGCTACACCTTC
TRBV28,TRBJ2-5,-,CASRNTGSQETQYF,TGTGCCAGCAGAAATACAGGGTCCCAAGAGACCCAGTACTTC
TRBV27,TRBJ2-7,-,CASAPRISDEQYF,TGTGCCAGCGCCCCGCGGATCAGCGACGAGCAGTACTTC
TRBV18,TRBJ2-7,TRBD1,CASSPGQGIYEQYF,TGTGCCAGCTCACCGGGACAGGGTATTTACGAGCAGTACTTC
TRBV2,TRBJ2-5,TRBD2,CASSGGLAGETQYF,TGTGCCAGCAGTGGGGGACTAGCGGGAGAGACCCAGTACTTC
TRBV25-1,TRBJ1-3,-,CASSEWGSSAAGNTIYF,TGTGCCAGCAGTGAATGGGGCAGCTCCGCCGCGGGAAACACCATATATTTT
TRBV28,TRBJ2-2,TRBD2,CASSLTSAPGELFF,TGTGCCAGCAGTTTGACTAGCGCCCCCGGGGAGCTGTTTTTT
TRBV11-2,TRBJ1-4,TRBD1,CASRKDRGRLEKLFF,TGTGCCAGCAGAAAAGACAGGGGGCGCTTGGAAAAACTGTTTTTT
TRBV7-2,TRBJ2-1,TRBD2,CASSLSAGGPNEQFF,TGTGCCAGCAGCTTATCTGCGGGAGGGCCTAATGAGCAGTTCTTC
TRBV27,TRBJ2-3,TRBD2,CASSLSGRALADTQYF,TGTGCCAGCAGTTTGAGCGGGAGGGCCTTGGCAGATACGCAGTATTTT
TRBV9,TRBJ2-7,-,CASSGSGTPLLVEQYF,TGTGCCAGCAGCGGATCCGGGACACCGCTTTTGGTCGAGCAGTACTTC
TRBV7-8,TRBJ2-3,-,CASSLARFIRETSTDTQYF,TGTGCCAGCAGCTTAGCGCGCTTTATCCGGGAAACTAGCACAGATACGCAGTATTTT